These 32 T cell receptor beta chains originate from one sample sequenced in a study of blood T cell repertoires in COVID-19. Only in-frame clones appear in the TCRdb table, and some are missing; sequencing was by immunoSEQ multiplex PCR. Of approximately 150,000 clones in the sample, around 90% were seen once. The sequenced sample consisted of peripheral blood. The receptors were gathered from a human donor in a cohort sampled during active COVID-19.

CDR3: CASSLNAGNTEAFF. CDR3 in DNA: TGTGCCAGCAGCTTAAATGCGGGTAACACTGAAGCTTTCTTT. The V gene is TRBV7-3, the J gene TRBJ1-1; D is unresolved. The CDR3 consists of 14 residues. V lost 1 base and J lost 2, with 8 bases in between. Germline V gene data show CDR1 as SGHTA and CDR2 as FQGTGA. The variable domain in full, completed from reference TRBV7-3 and TRBJ1-1, reads GAGVSQTPSNKVTEKGKYVELRCDPISGHTALYWYRQSLGQGPEFLIYFQGTGAADDSGLPNDRFFAVRPEGSVSTLKIQRTERGDSAVYLCASSLNAGNTEAFFGQGTRLTVV.

The chain combines TRBV19 with TRBJ1-1; the D gene is possibly TRBD1 (6 bases). The CDR3 is made up of 14 amino acids. Between the trimmed V and J ends, which lost 5 bases and 1 base, there was a span of 11 bases. Germline V CDR1 and CDR2: LNHDA, SQIVND (reference sequence). The CDR3 coding sequence is TGTGCCAGTAGTCCAAGGACAGAGAACACTGAAGCTTTCTTT. Translated, it gives CASSPRTENTEAFF.

This chain uses TRBV12-3 or TRBV12-4 with TRBJ1-4; 8 bases are a match to TRBD1. Trimming removed 4 bases from V and 14 bases from J; junction bases left unmatched: 3. The CDR3 sequence is 11 residues long. The CDR3 DNA is TGTGCCAGCAGTTCGGACAGGGTTCTGTTTTTT. It is translated as CASSSDRVLFF.

This clone showed up just once. V gene TRBV29-1 combines with J gene TRBJ2-3; possible D gene TRBD2, 6 bases. This CDR3 region has 15 residues. The germline V and J ends were trimmed by 4 bases and 0 bases, with 14 bases remaining between them. Germline CDR1 and CDR2: SQVTM and ANQGSEA. This CDR3 reads CSVVGGGLSTDTQYF. The DNA for the CDR3 is TGCAGCGTTGTGGGGGGAGGCTTAAGCACAGATACGCAGTATTTT.

This chain links TRBV4-2 with TRBJ2-3, with 10 bases identical to TRBD1. J gave up 1 base and V 4 bases, and 8 bases lay outside the gene matches. This CDR3 has 17 amino acids. Germline V gene lookup returns CDR1 LGHNA and CDR2 YNFKEQ. CDR3 sequence (DNA): TGTGCCAGCAGCCGCACCGCCGGGACAGGGGGCACAGATACGCAGTATTTT. Translating gives CASSRTAGTGGTDTQYF.

The CDR3 reads CASRQGTSGATQYF. CDR3 coding DNA: TGTGCCAGCAGACAGGGGACTAGCGGGGCTACGCAGTATTTT. This chain uses TRBV7-9 with TRBJ2-3; 13 bases align to TRBD2. J lost 8 bases, V lost 6 bases, and 5 bases had no gene match. The germline V gene has CDR1 SEHNR and CDR2 FQNEAQ (reference sequence). This CDR3 region has 14 residues.

V is TRBV7-6 and J is TRBJ2-3, with TRBD2 matching 10 bases. V lost 4 bases, J lost 2 bases, and 6 bases stayed unmatched. The germline V gene has CDR1 SGHVS and CDR2 FNYEAQ. This CDR3 is built from 16 residues. The CDR3 DNA is TGTGCCAGCAGCTATTTCACTAGCGGGGTCACAGATACGCAGTATTTT. This sequence encodes CASSYFTSGVTDTQYF.

V usage is TRBV15 and J usage is TRBJ1-2; unclear D gene. Germline loops: CDR1 LNHNV, CDR2 YYDKDF (reference sequence). V shed 1 base and J shed 3 bases, with 6 bases lying between them. This CDR3 comprises 13 residues. CDR3 loop: CATSRGADYGYTF. CDR3 DNA sequence: TGTGCCACCAGCAGAGGGGCCGACTATGGCTACACCTTC.

The genes are TRBV6-5 and TRBJ2-7, with a possible D match to TRBD1 (6 bases). Germline V gene data show CDR1 as MNHEY and CDR2 as SVGAGI. V lost 4 bases and J 4 bases, leaving 20 bases between the germline ends. This CDR3 spans 16 amino acids. DNA for the CDR3: TGTGCCAGCAGTTCCCCGATGCAGGGGAAGCATTACGAGCAGTACTTC. This codes for CASSSPMQGKHYEQYF.

The chain joins TRBV25-1 to TRBJ1-1; D call uncertain. Germline V gives CDR1 MGHDK, CDR2 SYGVNS. The germline V and J ends were trimmed by 6 bases and 7 bases, with 9 bases remaining between them. This CDR3 has 11 amino acids. CDR3 region: CASSLGGEAFF. As DNA, the CDR3 is TGTGCCAGCAGCCTAGGAGGTGAAGCTTTCTTT. The full variable domain, completed using reference TRBV25-1 and TRBJ1-1, is EADIYQTPRYLVIGTGKKITLECSQTMGHDKMYWYQQDPGMELHLIHYSYGVNSTEKGDLSSESTVSRIRTEHFPLTLESARPSHTSQYLCASSLGGEAFFGQGTRLTVV.

This clone was seen a single time. This sequence joins TRBV2 and TRBJ2-7; 9 bases align to TRBD2. The ends lost 8 bases at V and 3 bases at J; junction bases unmatched: 11. The CDR3 runs to 15 residues. Germline CDR1 reads SNHLY; CDR2 reads FYNNEI. CDR3 bases: TGTGCCAGCCTTATTTTAGCGGGGGCTCACTACGAGCAGTACTTC. Amino acids: CASLILAGAHYEQYF.

The J gene is TRBJ1-5, the V gene TRBV7-8; D is possibly TRBD1 (5 bases). CDR1 and CDR2 from the germline V gene are SGHVS and FQNEAQ. V shed 1 base and J shed 6 bases, with 16 bases lying between them. The CDR3 extends over 16 amino acids. The CDR3: CASSLGRRVRSQPQHF. The CDR3 DNA reads TGTGCCAGCAGCTTAGGGCGCAGGGTGAGGTCTCAGCCCCAGCATTTT.

J is TRBJ1-5 and V is TRBV4-1, with no clear D. V was shortened by 0 bases and J by 9 bases, with 9 bases between the two germline ends. Germline CDR1 is MGHRA and CDR2 is YSYEKL. The CDR3 sequence is 13 residues long. CDR3 nucleotide sequence: TGCGCCAGCAGCCAAGACAACGGAGGGCCCCAGCATTTT. Translation gives CASSQDNGGPQHF.

The chain joins TRBV18 to TRBJ1-2; 9 bases fit TRBD1. The CDR3 covers 14 residues. CDR1 is KGHSH, CDR2 LQKENI, per germline. V was clipped by 3 bases and J by 7 bases; unmatched bases: 6. CDR3 residues: CASSPEQGAGGYTF. The CDR3 DNA sequence: TGTGCCAGCTCACCGGAACAGGGGGCAGGTGGCTACACCTTC.

The sample holds a few counts of this clone. The chain carries TRBV27 and TRBJ2-3, with TRBD1 identical over 7 bases. This CDR3 is 15 amino acids long. The trim removed 4 bases at V and 1 base at J, leaving 5 bases unmatched. Per the germline V gene, CDR1 is MNHEY and CDR2 is SMNVEV (reference sequence). Here the CDR3 reads CASSSRDSGTDTQYF. CDR3 nucleotides: TGTGCCAGCAGTTCCCGGGACAGCGGCACAGATACGCAGTATTTT.

J is TRBJ2-2 and V is TRBV10-2; the D gene is possibly TRBD2 (6 bases). The CDR3 sequence is 10 residues long. V shed 7 bases and J shed 11 bases, with 8 bases lying between them. In germline, CDR1 is WSHSY, CDR2 SAAADI. The CDR3 reads CASMGGELFF. CDR3 in DNA: TGCGCCAGCATGGGGGGAGAGCTGTTTTTT.

V usage is TRBV19 and J usage is TRBJ2-3; TRBD2 agrees at 11 bases. Germline lookup yields CDR1 LNHDA and CDR2 SQIVND (reference sequence). This CDR3 spans 15 amino acids. V lost 7 bases, J lost 1 base, and 4 bases stayed unmatched. The CDR3 spells CASMKLAGGTDTQYF. The CDR3 bases are TGTGCCAGTATGAAACTAGCGGGGGGCACAGATACGCAGTATTTT. Filled out from reference TRBV19 and TRBJ2-3, the complete variable domain reads DGGITQSPKYLFRKEGQNVTLSCEQNLNHDAMYWYRQDPGQGLRLIYYSQIVNDFQKGDIAEGYSVSREKKESFPLTVTSAQKNPTAFYLCASMKLAGGTDTQYFGPGTRLTVL.

This chain uses TRBV19 with TRBJ2-7, with D maybe TRBD2 (5 bases). Germline CDR1 is LNHDA and CDR2 is SQIVND (reference sequence). With 1 base removed from V and 7 bases from J, the gap between germline ends came to 11 bases. The CDR3 loop spans 13 amino acids. CDR3 nucleotide sequence: TGTGCCAGTAGTATAGGAGGCCGAGGGGAGCAGTACTTC. It encodes CASSIGGRGEQYF.

This chain links TRBV19 with TRBJ2-4; 8 bases align to TRBD1. V lost 9 bases, J lost 5 bases, and 9 bases stayed unmatched. Per germline, CDR1 LNHDA and CDR2 SQIVND (reference sequence). The CDR3 has 14 amino acids. The CDR3 sequence is CASQDLGQENIQYF. The CDR3 coding sequence is TGTGCCAGCCAAGACCTGGGACAGGAAAACATTCAGTACTTC.

This rearrangement joins TRBV19 to TRBJ1-5, with a weak D call TRBD1 (6 bases). In germline, CDR1 is LNHDA, CDR2 SQIVND (reference sequence). Trimming removed 7 bases at V and 1 base at J, with 14 bases between. The CDR3 runs 15 residues. This chain's CDR3 is CASTRGQQSNQPQHF. DNA of the CDR3: TGTGCCAGTACCCGAGGACAGCAAAGCAATCAGCCCCAGCATTTT.

This clone was observed a single time. Within the sample, other DNA sequences also encode this same CDR3. The V and J genes are TRBV6-5 and TRBJ2-7, with 9 bases identical to TRBD2. CDR1 MNHEY and CDR2 SVGAGI come from the germline V gene. The CDR3 consists of 15 residues. After removal of 0 bases from V and 3 bases from J, the junction contained 3 bases not matched to a gene. CDR3 in amino acids: CASSYSSGGIYEQYF. In DNA form, the CDR3 reads TGTGCCAGCAGTTACTCGAGCGGGGGGATCTACGAGCAGTACTTC.

This clone was picked up one time. CDR3 in amino acids: CASRDDFGTGELFF. In DNA, the CDR3 is TGTGCCAGTAGAGACGACTTTGGCACCGGGGAGCTGTTTTTT. The rearrangement joins TRBV19 to TRBJ2-2; D remains ambiguous. Germline CDR1 and CDR2: LNHDA and SQIVND (reference sequence). V lost 6 bases and J lost 4, with 12 bases in between. The CDR3 is made up of 14 amino acids.

The rearrangement uses TRBV7-9 and TRBJ1-2, with 10 bases fitting TRBD1. This CDR3 comprises 15 residues. Germline lookup yields CDR1 SEHNR and CDR2 FQNEAQ (reference sequence). With 3 bases clipped from V and 8 bases from J, the junction kept 9 bases outside the gene matches. The CDR3: CASSFGTGDAFGYTF. DNA of the CDR3: TGTGCCAGCAGCTTTGGGACAGGGGACGCCTTCGGCTACACCTTC. The whole variable domain, remainder taken from reference TRBV7-9 and TRBJ1-2, is DTGVSQNPRHKITKRGQNVTFRCDPISEHNRLYWYRQTLGQGPEFLTYFQNEAQLEKSRLLSDRFSAERPKGSFSTLEIQRTEQGDSAMYLCASSFGTGDAFGYTFGSGTRLTVV.

The chain carries TRBV7-8 and TRBJ1-4, with D hard to call. Germline CDR1 SGHVS, CDR2 FQNEAQ. There are 12 residues in the CDR3. The germline V and J ends were trimmed by 5 bases and 7 bases, with 8 bases remaining between them. For the CDR3, the DNA is TGTGCCAGCAGCCCTGCGGGTGAAAAACTGTTTTTT. Translating gives CASSPAGEKLFF.

The sample holds one count of this clone. The V call is TRBV7-6, the J call TRBJ1-1, with D perhaps matching TRBD1 (5 bases). Per the germline V gene, CDR1 is SGHVS and CDR2 is FNYEAQ. Trimming shortened V by 5 bases and J by 4 bases, and 11 bases separated the two germline ends. The CDR3 covers 13 residues. DNA for the CDR3: TGTGCCAGCAGCATGGCGGGGCGCACTGAAGCTTTCTTT. Residues: CASSMAGRTEAFF.

The chain employs TRBV18 and TRBJ1-5; TRBD1 might be the D (6 bases). The V gene lost 5 bases and the J gene lost 0 bases, with 11 bases spanning the gap. The CDR3 spans 15 residues. Germline CDR1 is KGHSH and CDR2 is LQKENI. The CDR3 DNA is TGTGCCAGCTCATCCTACAGGGATAGCAATCAGCCCCAGCATTTT. Its translation is CASSSYRDSNQPQHF.

This clone was seen a single time. The rearrangement links TRBV24-1 to TRBJ2-2; TRBD1 agrees at 7 bases. The CDR3 is made up of 17 amino acids. The germline V gene has CDR1 KGHDR and CDR2 SFDVKD. Trimming cost V 4 bases and J 4 bases; bases outside gene matches: 11. The CDR3 coding sequence is TGTGCCACCAGTGACCCCCCCAAGGGGGCCGGCACCGGGGAGCTGTTTTTT. The encoded protein is CATSDPPKGAGTGELFF.

The chain carries TRBV7-3 and TRBJ2-7; 8 nucleotides match TRBD1. The ends lost 5 bases at V and 6 bases at J; junction bases unmatched: 3. Per the germline V gene, CDR1 is SGHTA and CDR2 is FQGTGA. This CDR3 is built from 12 residues. The CDR3 nucleotides read TGTGCCAGCAGCCCCGGACAGGGCGAGCAGTACTTC. Its translation: CASSPGQGEQYF.

The chain uses TRBV30 and TRBJ2-3; TRBD2 aligns across 7 bases. CDR1 and CDR2 (germline): GTSNPN, SVGIG (reference sequence). Germline trimming cut 2 bases from V and 2 bases from J; bases unmatched to any gene: 4. This CDR3 spans 14 amino acids. The DNA of the CDR3 is TGTGCCTGGAGTTTGGGAGGGACCACAGATACGCAGTATTTT. Amino acids: CAWSLGGTTDTQYF.

V is TRBV25-1 and J is TRBJ1-2; D possibly corresponds to TRBD1 (5 bases). Germline loops: CDR1 MGHDK, CDR2 SYGVNS. Trimming took 7 bases from V and 4 from J, leaving 10 bases between them. CDR3 size: 12 residues. The CDR3 spells CASKAGGYGYTF. The DNA of the CDR3 is TGTGCCAGCAAGGCCGGGGGCTATGGCTACACCTTC.

This clone was counted a few times. CDR3 sequence: CASSVEGLGSPLHF. The DNA of the CDR3 is TGTGCCAGCAGCGTAGAGGGGCTCGGTTCACCCCTCCACTTT. The V gene is TRBV9, the J gene TRBJ1-6; TRBD1 might be the D (5 bases). This CDR3 is built from 14 residues. CDR1 and CDR2 from the germline V gene are SGDLS and YYNGEE. V was shortened by 0 bases and J by 9 bases, with 10 bases between the two germline ends.

V and J are TRBV10-1 and TRBJ2-5; a possible D gene is TRBD2 (5 bases). Germline CDR1 reads WNHNN; CDR2 reads SYGVQD (reference sequence). V shed 7 bases and J shed 5 bases, with 14 bases lying between them. This CDR3 comprises 13 residues. CDR3 protein: CASNNTPGETQYF. In DNA, the CDR3 is TGCGCCAGCAATAATACTCCGGGGGAGACCCAGTACTTC.